This T cell receptor beta chain derives from a study of T cell changes during pregnancy in multiple sclerosis. Germline V gene lookup returns CDR1 MNHEY and CDR2 SMNVEV (reference sequence). V trimming: 0 bases; J trimming: 3 bases; junction bases outside the gene matches: 8. The CDR3 has 18 amino acids. The method was immunoSEQ multiplex PCR; TCRdb's version includes in-frame clones alone and lacks a portion of them. The data contain fewer than 140,000 clones, about 89% of them singletons. The V call is TRBV27, the J call TRBJ2-7; 13 bases map to TRBD2. This clonotype was sampled from a female donor with multiple sclerosis, enrolled in a pregnancy study. The sample was peripheral blood, taken before pregnancy. CDR3 nucleotides: TGTGCCAGCAGTTTATCAACTAGCGGGAGGGCCTATAACTACGAGCAGTACTTC. Protein: CASSLSTSGRAYNYEQYF.